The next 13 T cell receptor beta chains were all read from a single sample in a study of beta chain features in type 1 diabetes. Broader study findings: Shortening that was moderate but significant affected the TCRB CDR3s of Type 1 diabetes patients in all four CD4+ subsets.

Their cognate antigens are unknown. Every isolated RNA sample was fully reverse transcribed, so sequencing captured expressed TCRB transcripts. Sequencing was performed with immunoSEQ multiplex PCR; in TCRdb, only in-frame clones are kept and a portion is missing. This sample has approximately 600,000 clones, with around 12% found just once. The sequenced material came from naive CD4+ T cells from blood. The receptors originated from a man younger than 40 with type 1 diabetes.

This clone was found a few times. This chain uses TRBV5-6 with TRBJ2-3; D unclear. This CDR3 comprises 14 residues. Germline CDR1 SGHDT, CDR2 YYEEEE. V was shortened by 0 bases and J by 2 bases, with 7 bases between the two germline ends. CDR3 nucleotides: TGTGCCAGCAGCTTGGGACACCTCACAGATACGCAGTATTTT. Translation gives CASSLGHLTDTQYF.

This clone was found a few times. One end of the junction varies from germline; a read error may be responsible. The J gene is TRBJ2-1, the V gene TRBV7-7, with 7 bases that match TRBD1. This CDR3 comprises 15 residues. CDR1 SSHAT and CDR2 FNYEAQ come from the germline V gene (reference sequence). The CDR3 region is CASSFERTGYNEQFF. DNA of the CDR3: TGTGCTAGCAGCTTCGAGAGGACAGGCTACAATGAGCAGTTCTTC.

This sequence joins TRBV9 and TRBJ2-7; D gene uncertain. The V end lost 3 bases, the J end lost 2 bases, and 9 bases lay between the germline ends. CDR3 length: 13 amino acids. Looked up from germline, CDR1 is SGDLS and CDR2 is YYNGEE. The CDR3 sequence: CASSGTSTYEQYF. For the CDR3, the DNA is TGTGCCAGCAGCGGAACCTCGACCTACGAGCAGTACTTC.

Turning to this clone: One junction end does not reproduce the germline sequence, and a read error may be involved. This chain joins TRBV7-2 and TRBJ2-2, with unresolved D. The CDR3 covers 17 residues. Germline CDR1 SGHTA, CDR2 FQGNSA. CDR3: CANSLAGYGVSSGELFF. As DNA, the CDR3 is TGTGCCAACAGCTTAGCAGGTTATGGGGTCAGCTCCGGGGAGCTGTTTTTT.

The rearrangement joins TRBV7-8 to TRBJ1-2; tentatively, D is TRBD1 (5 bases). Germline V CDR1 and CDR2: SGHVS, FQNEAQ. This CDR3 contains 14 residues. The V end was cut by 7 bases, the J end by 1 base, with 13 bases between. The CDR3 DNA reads TGTGCCAGCAACCCCCTAGGGGTTAACTATGGCTACACCTTC. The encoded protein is CASNPLGVNYGYTF.

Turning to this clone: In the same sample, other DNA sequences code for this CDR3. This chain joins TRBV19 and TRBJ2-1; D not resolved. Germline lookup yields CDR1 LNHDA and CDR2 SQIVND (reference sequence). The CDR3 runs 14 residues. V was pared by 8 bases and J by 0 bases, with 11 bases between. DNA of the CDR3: TGTGCCAGTTCGACGGCCAGCTCCTACAATGAGCAGTTCTTC. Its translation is CASSTASSYNEQFF.

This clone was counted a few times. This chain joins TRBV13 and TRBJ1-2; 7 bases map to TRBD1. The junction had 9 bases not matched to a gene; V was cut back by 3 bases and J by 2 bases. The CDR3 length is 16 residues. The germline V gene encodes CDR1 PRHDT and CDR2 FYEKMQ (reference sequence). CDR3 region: CASSFVRDSQNYGYTF. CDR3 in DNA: TGTGCCAGCAGCTTCGTCAGGGACAGTCAGAACTATGGCTACACCTTC.

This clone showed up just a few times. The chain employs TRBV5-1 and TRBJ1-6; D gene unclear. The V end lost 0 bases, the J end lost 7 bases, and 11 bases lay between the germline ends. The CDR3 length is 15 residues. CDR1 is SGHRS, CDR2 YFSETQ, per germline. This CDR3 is CASSLEGISNSPLHF. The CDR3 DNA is TGCGCCAGCAGCTTGGAAGGGATCAGCAATTCACCCCTCCACTTT.

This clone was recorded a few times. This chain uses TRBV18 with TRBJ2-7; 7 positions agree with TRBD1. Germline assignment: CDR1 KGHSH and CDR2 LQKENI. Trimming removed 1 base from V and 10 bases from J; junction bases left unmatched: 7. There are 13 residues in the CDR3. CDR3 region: CASSPLDRRQQYF. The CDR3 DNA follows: TGTGCCAGCTCACCACTGGACAGGCGACAACAGTACTTC.

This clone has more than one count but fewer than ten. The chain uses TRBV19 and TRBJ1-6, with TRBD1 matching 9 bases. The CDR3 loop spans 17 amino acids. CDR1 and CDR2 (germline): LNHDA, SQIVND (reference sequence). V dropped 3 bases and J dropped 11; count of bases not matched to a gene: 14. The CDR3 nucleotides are TGTGCCAGTAGTATTAAACCCGGGACAGGGTATCTTCCACCCCTCCACTTT. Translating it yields CASSIKPGTGYLPPLHF.

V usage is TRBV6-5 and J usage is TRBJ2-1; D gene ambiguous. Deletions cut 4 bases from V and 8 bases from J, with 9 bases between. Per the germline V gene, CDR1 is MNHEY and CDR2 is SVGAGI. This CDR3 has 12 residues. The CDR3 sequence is CASSLVVDEQFF. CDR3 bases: TGTGCCAGCAGTTTAGTGGTCGATGAGCAGTTCTTC.

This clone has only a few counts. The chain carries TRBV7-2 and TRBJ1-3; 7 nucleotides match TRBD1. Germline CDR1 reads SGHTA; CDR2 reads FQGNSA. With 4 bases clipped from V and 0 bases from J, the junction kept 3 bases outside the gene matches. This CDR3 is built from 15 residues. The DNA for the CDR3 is TGTGCCAGCAGCTCCGGGACAGTCTCTGGAAACACCATATATTTT. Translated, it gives CASSSGTVSGNTIYF.

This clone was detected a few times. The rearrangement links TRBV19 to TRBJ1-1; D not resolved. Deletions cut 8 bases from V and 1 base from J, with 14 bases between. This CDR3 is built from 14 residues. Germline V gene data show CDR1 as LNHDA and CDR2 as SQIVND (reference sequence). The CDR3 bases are TGTGCCAGTTCGCCCGGTTTGTGGAACACTGAAGCTTTCTTT. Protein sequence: CASSPGLWNTEAFF. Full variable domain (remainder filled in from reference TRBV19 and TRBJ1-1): DGGITQSPKYLFRKEGQNVTLSCEQNLNHDAMYWYRQDPGQGLRLIYYSQIVNDFQKGDIAEGYSVSREKKESFPLTVTSAQKNPTAFYLCASSPGLWNTEAFFGQGTRLTVV.